Below, one T cell receptor (beta chain) is given with its context. Its target antigen remains unknown. It has no much larger one-base neighbor in the sample; base qualities were not kept. The TCR beta CDR3 regions were amplified from the RNA transcripts. The first round of RT-PCR for the TCR CDR3 was performed with the HTBI primer set and the Qiagen OneStep RT-PCR kit. A second multiplex PCR round built the libraries, followed by size selection and purification. Paired-end sequencing of the libraries was performed with 100 bp reads on an Illumina HiSeq2000. In the authors' own workflow: SOAPnuke was used to process the raw data, with reads discarded if the reads contained adapters or uncalled bases, had a mean Phred below 15, or lacked an exact constant-primer or identifier match. COPE v1.2.5 was used to merge the high-quality paired reads, and each unique nucleotide sequence was defined as a clonotype. Clonotypes were aligned to IMGT TRBV, TRBD and TRBJ reference segments using MiTCR v1.1. Only V-J combinations with frequency above 0.0001, covering about 99% of repertoires, were analysed. The TCS score was defined as F50 (clonal expansion) divided by E x V (chaos), with BLOSUM62-based TCRdist calculated between CDR3 peptides within each V-J. Welch's t-statistics and random forest reduced just over 500 V-J features to fewer than 15, which were used in a naive Bayes classifier (R e1071). TCRdb itself trimmed the public reads at Q25 with fastp, ran MiXCR and retained productive beta chains. Rows matching on CDR3 protein sequence are summarized as one entry with the most common DNA and genes. The V and J calls reflect TCRdb's pipeline rather than the authors' work. The sample table lists about 270,000 distinct CDR3 sequences, 25% to 30% of them with a count of one. The ten biggest clones cover around 28% of the sample.

This specimen belongs to a study of T cells in Graves' hyperthyroidism and ophthalmopathy (dated by TCRdb to the late 2010s). In the study overall: Peripheral blood was collected at initial diagnosis, before any treatment. A discovery cohort of around 98 patients, about 40 with Graves' ophthalmopathy and about 58 with stable Graves' hyperthyroidism, was used to find distinguishing TCR V-J signatures. An independent validation cohort of around 19 hyperthyroidism patients and 17 patients who later progressed to ophthalmopathy tested prospective prediction of ophthalmopathy. For training and testing, the 100 or so patients in the discovery cohort were randomly divided in a 7:3 ratio. Thyroid tissue and blood T-cell repertoires from several Graves' hyperthyroidism patients were also compared in the study. Once sampling was done, hyperthyroidism patients were given methimazole at a starting dose of 30 mg daily, whereas ophthalmopathy patients were given high-dose intravenous methylprednisolone. According to the paper, TCR Vbeta CDR3 sequencing was carried out on over 130 peripheral blood samples, which came from some 41 ophthalmopathy, around 74 hyperthyroidism and roughly 17 progressor patients.

What the authors observed across the whole study: Most expanded thyroid clonotypes (frequency above 0.001) were also detected in blood, a finding suggesting that blood repertoires may reflect thyroid immune responses. A model built on a 13 V-J signature distinguished ophthalmopathy from stable hyperthyroidism, reaching around 88% sensitivity and about 81% specificity in cross-validation and 80%/75% in testing. No statistical method was used to fix the sample size in advance, and group allocation was not hidden from the investigators. During validation, the model predicted progression to ophthalmopathy a median of around 7 months ahead of onset, with almost 71% sensitivity and about 75% specificity.

Hyperthyroidism patients were newly diagnosed, with disease duration under 2 months, and aged 18 to 65 years. Patients with uncontrolled infections, other autoimmune diseases, pregnancy or lactation were excluded. Diagnoses were based on clinical symptoms, serum thyroxine and TRAb, thyroid ultrasound and orbital computed tomography. Blood from progressor patients was drawn when they were first diagnosed with hyperthyroidism, before any ophthalmopathy symptoms appeared. PBMCs were separated from about 10 ml of fresh peripheral blood using Ficoll-Paque density gradient centrifugation. Progressor patients were defined as those initially diagnosed with Graves' hyperthyroidism in whom ophthalmopathy developed during follow-up. Total RNA was extracted with Trizol reagent, and quality was checked on an Agilent 2100 Bioanalyzer. The specimen was blood. This TCR derives from a man aged 35-49 years with Graves' hyperthyroidism that later progressed to Graves' ophthalmopathy.

The nucleotide sequence is TGTGCCAGCAGCTTAGCGGTCAATAGCAATCAGCCCCAGCATTTT. Its amino acids are CASSLAVNSNQPQHF. The rearrangement combines TRBV7-8 with TRBJ1-5; the D gene identity is not certain. The germline V gene provides CDR1 SGHVS and CDR2 FQNEAQ. Relative to germline, V is 0 bases shorter and J is 0 bases shorter, with 6 bases between their ends. Inclusive of the bounding cysteine and phenylalanine, the CDR3 is 15 residues long. CDR3 DNA is the only sequence kept; it has 45 bases, read in frame from the first base.